This TCR beta chain was found in a study of Ad26.COV2.S vaccination and SARS-CoV-2 variants. The overall study: The vaccine Ad26.COV2.S was put into the muscle once, or twice with 56 days between. General study findings and limits: Among vaccine recipients, spike-specific TCR breadth exceeded that of placebo recipients.

Germline-derived CDR1 and CDR2 are LGHDT and YNNKEL (reference sequence). Between the trimmed V and J ends, which lost 0 bases and 3 bases, there was a span of 6 bases. The CDR3 extends over 14 amino acids. The treatment denotes: approximately 18 received Ad26.COV2.S at low or high dose, single or two shots; about 5 received placebo; per-sample allocation not given. After the first vaccine or placebo injection, samples were drawn on day 63. Generated by immunoSEQ multiplex PCR, the TCRdb table keeps only in-frame clones and is missing some. In the table there are under 400,000 clones, around 87% of which are singletons. This clone was found once. Antigen specificity is unknown.

The receptor comes from a person between 18 and 59 years old who received the Ad26.COV2.S COVID-19 vaccine or a placebo. Here the sequenced sample was peripheral blood, taken in a trial of Ad26.COV2.S vaccine versus placebo. The chain couples TRBV3-1 (or the pseudogene TRBV3-2) to TRBJ1-5; D not resolved. DNA for the CDR3: TGTGCCAGCAGCCAAGAGGCGAACAATCAGCCCCAGCATTTT. This codes for CASSQEANNQPQHF.